Listed below are T cell receptor beta chains from one sample, sequenced in a study of blood T cell repertoires in COVID-19. TCRdb's copy holds only in-frame clones and misses some; the assay was immunoSEQ multiplex PCR. The sample gives around 200,000 clones, about nine tenths of which show up once; over 3% is in the top ten. The specimen sequenced was PBMCs or T cells enriched from blood (not recorded which). These receptors were obtained from a woman in her thirties or forties with acute COVID-19. The CDR3 runs from the conserved cysteine through the conserved F or W. A D gene is named only where the DNA matches it firmly. Rows give clone size only sometimes, using once, few, many, or a class for an expanded clone.

V gene	J gene	clone size	D gene	CDR3 protein	CDR3 DNA
TRBV12-5	TRBJ1-1	-	TRBD1	CASGLLTGQGIEAFF	TGTGCTAGTGGTTTGTTGACGGGACAGGGGATTGAAGCTTTCTTT
TRBV19	TRBJ1-1	-	-	CASSTTGHPEAFF	TGTGCCAGTAGTACCACAGGGCACCCTGAAGCTTTCTTT
TRBV19	TRBJ2-3	-	TRBD2	CASSSTSGFTDTQYF	TGTGCCAGTAGTAGTACTAGCGGATTCACAGATACGCAGTATTTT
TRBV2	TRBJ1-1	-	-	CASEQGNTEAFF	TGTGCCAGTGAACAGGGGAACACTGAAGCTTTCTTT
TRBV6-5	TRBJ1-2	-	-	CASTTRGVFEGYTF	TGTGCCAGCACCACACGGGGGGTTTTCGAGGGCTACACCTTC
TRBV10-3	TRBJ2-3	-	TRBD2	CAIKSGGVTDTQYF	TGTGCCATCAAGAGCGGGGGGGTCACAGATACGCAGTATTTT
TRBV19	TRBJ1-1	-	TRBD1	CASSADRLNTEAFF	TGTGCCAGTAGTGCGGACAGGTTGAACACTGAAGCTTTCTTT
TRBV6-2/TRBV6-3	TRBJ2-1	-	TRBD2	CASSSNLAGNYNEQFF	TGTGCCAGCAGTTCCAATTTAGCGGGGAACTACAATGAGCAGTTCTTC
TRBV19	TRBJ1-5	-	TRBD1	CASRTQGANGNQPQHF	TGTGCCAGTAGGACCCAGGGGGCTAATGGCAATCAGCCCCAGCATTTT
TRBV12-3/TRBV12-4	TRBJ1-2	-	-	CASSLSFYGYTF	TGTGCCAGCAGTCTCTCGTTCTATGGCTACACCTTC
TRBV6-4	TRBJ2-2	-	-	CASSMLATGELFF	TGTGCCAGCAGTATGCTGGCCACCGGGGAGCTGTTTTTT
TRBV29-1	TRBJ1-1	-	-	CSASRKLMNTEAFF	TGCAGCGCCTCAAGAAAACTAATGAACACTGAAGCTTTCTTT
TRBV9	TRBJ1-1	-	TRBD1	CASSGGQALNTEAFF	TGTGCCAGCAGCGGCGGACAGGCCTTGAACACTGAAGCTTTCTTT
TRBV6-1	TRBJ2-1	once	-	CASSDAAGWDNEQFF	TGTGCCAGCAGTGATGCGGCAGGGTGGGACAATGAGCAGTTCTTC
TRBV6-2/TRBV6-3	TRBJ2-3	-	TRBD2	CASIPGVGAGRQYF	TGTGCCAGCATCCCGGGGGTCGGAGCGGGGAGGCAGTATTTT
TRBV29-1	TRBJ2-3	-	-	CSVHTDTQYF	TGCAGCGTCCACACAGATACGCAGTATTTT
TRBV2	TRBJ1-1	-	-	CASSRGGRGYTEAFF	TGTGCCAGCAGCCGGGGGGGCCGAGGGTACACTGAAGCTTTCTTT
TRBV5-1	TRBJ2-7	-	-	CASSLIQNYEQYF	TGCGCCAGCAGCTTGATACAGAACTACGAGCAGTACTTC
TRBV12-3/TRBV12-4	TRBJ1-1	-	-	CASSLTGYTEAFF	TGTGCCAGCAGTTTGACAGGCTACACTGAAGCTTTCTTT
TRBV7-9	TRBJ1-3	-	-	CASSPTGTFLGAGNTIYF	TGTGCCAGCAGCCCCACAGGGACCTTTTTGGGAGCTGGAAACACCATATATTTT
TRBV19	TRBJ1-2	-	TRBD1	CASTRDSQPNYGYTF	TGTGCCAGTACCCGGGACAGCCAACCCAACTATGGCTACACCTTC
TRBV2	TRBJ1-1	-	-	CASTPLGSAEAFF	TGTGCCAGCACCCCCCTAGGAAGCGCTGAAGCTTTCTTT
TRBV9	TRBJ1-5	-	-	CASSVQGHQPQHF	TGTGCCAGCAGCGTACAGGGGCACCAGCCCCAGCATTTT
TRBV29-1	TRBJ1-5	-	-	CSVQVSNQPQHF	TGCAGCGTACAGGTTAGCAATCAGCCCCAGCATTTT
TRBV9	TRBJ2-1	-	-	CASSVSPYEQFF	TGTGCCAGCAGCGTTTCCCCCTACGAGCAGTTCTTC
TRBV4-1	TRBJ2-3	-	-	CASSNQMRYRGTDTQYF	TGCGCCAGCAGCAATCAAATGCGGTACAGGGGCACAGATACGCAGTATTTT
TRBV11-3	TRBJ2-1	-	TRBD2	CASSLLVAGVNEQFF	TGTGCCAGCAGCTTATTGGTAGCGGGGGTTAATGAGCAGTTCTTC
TRBV7-2	TRBJ2-7	-	TRBD1	CASSSGTGMFLQYF	TGTGCCAGCAGCTCCGGGACAGGGATGTTTTTGCAGTACTTC
TRBV6-6	TRBJ1-2	-	-	CASSYLDSSGYTF	TGTGCCAGCAGTTACTTGGACAGTTCTGGCTACACCTTC
TRBV6-6	TRBJ2-2	-	TRBD1	CASSSGGVTGELFF	TGTGCCAGCAGTTCAGGGGGCGTCACCGGGGAGCTGTTTTTT
TRBV7-2	TRBJ1-2	-	-	CASSLNRAGGYTF	TGTGCCAGCAGCTTAAACAGGGCGGGTGGCTACACCTTC
TRBV6-2/TRBV6-3	TRBJ1-5	few	TRBD1	CASSQGESNQPQHF	TGTGCCAGCAGCCAGGGGGAGAGCAATCAGCCCCAGCATTTT
TRBV7-2	TRBJ1-1	once	-	CASRFFDRKNTEAFF	TGTGCCAGCAGATTTTTCGACAGAAAGAACACTGAAGCTTTCTTT
TRBV5-4	TRBJ1-3	-	-	CASSPRTPGRNTIYF	TGTGCCAGCAGCCCGAGGACACCAGGGCGGAACACCATATATTTT
TRBV11-2	TRBJ1-1	-	-	CASIMGSGRYTEAFF	TGTGCCAGCATCATGGGATCGGGGAGGTACACTGAAGCTTTCTTT
TRBV29-1	TRBJ1-2	-	TRBD1	CSVEGDRVLYYGYTF	TGCAGCGTCGAAGGGGACAGAGTTTTATACTATGGCTACACCTTC
TRBV10-3	TRBJ1-3	-	-	CAARGGNGNTIYF	TGTGCCGCCAGAGGGGGTAATGGAAACACCATATATTTT
TRBV19	TRBJ1-1	-	TRBD1	CASSRTGGFAEAFF	TGTGCCAGTAGCCGAACAGGGGGTTTCGCTGAAGCTTTCTTT
TRBV29-1	TRBJ1-1	-	TRBD1	CSGSSTGGKNTEAFF	TGCAGCGGCTCGAGTACAGGGGGAAAGAACACTGAAGCTTTCTTT
TRBV24-1	TRBJ1-1	-	-	CATMPSGMNTEAFF	TGTGCCACGATGCCCTCAGGGATGAACACTGAAGCTTTCTTT
TRBV6-1	TRBJ2-1	-	TRBD1	CASSELGQGGGEQFF	TGTGCCAGCAGTGAACTAGGACAGGGAGGAGGGGAGCAGTTCTTC
TRBV7-5	TRBJ1-4	-	-	CARSFLMDSKKEKLFF	TGTGCCAGAAGCTTTCTTATGGACAGCAAGAAAGAAAAACTGTTTTTT
TRBV15	TRBJ1-3	-	-	CATSRTGFFDSGNTIYF	TGTGCCACCAGCAGGACGGGTTTTTTCGACTCTGGAAACACCATATATTTT
TRBV7-9	TRBJ1-1	-	-	CASSPPWEGAEAFF	TGTGCCAGCAGCCCCCCTTGGGAGGGGGCTGAAGCTTTCTTT
TRBV30	TRBJ1-6	-	TRBD1	CAWSVQTGRPLHF	TGTGCCTGGAGTGTACAGACAGGGAGACCCCTCCACTTT
TRBV4-1	TRBJ1-2	-	TRBD1	CASSQIGGGSSLGYTF	TGCGCCAGCAGCCAGATTGGAGGGGGCTCAAGTCTTGGCTACACCTTC